A selection of T cell receptor beta chains follows, all from one sample in a study of blood T cell repertoires in COVID-19. Sequencing used immunoSEQ multiplex PCR; TCRdb keeps in-frame clones, though not all of them. Of about 250,000 clones listed, 70% to 85% are singletons. The sample taken for sequencing was peripheral blood. The receptors come from an elderly man with acute or convalescent COVID-19. Each CDR3 is given with its conserved first and last residue. The D gene is left open where the match is weak. Only some rows state a clone size, as once, few, many or a class for expanded clones.

V,J,size,D,CDR3,DNA
TRBV11-2,TRBJ2-1,.,TRBD2,CASSLVAGGYEQFF,TGTGCCAGCAGCTTAGTAGCGGGGGGTTATGAGCAGTTCTTC
TRBV9,TRBJ2-5,.,.,CASSERGGQGVQETQYF,TGTGCCAGCAGCGAGCGGGGGGGACAGGGAGTCCAAGAGACCCAGTACTTC
TRBV29-1,TRBJ1-2,.,TRBD1,CSVADRAGGYTF,TGCAGCGTTGCGGACAGGGCGGGGGGCTACACCTTC
TRBV6-6,TRBJ1-5,.,TRBD1,CASAGTGVSNQPQHF,TGTGCCAGCGCCGGGACAGGGGTTAGCAATCAGCCCCAGCATTTT
TRBV6-4,TRBJ1-1,once,.,CTPGGWTGNTEAFF,TGTACCCCCGGGGGTTGGACGGGGAACACTGAAGCTTTCTTT
TRBV5-4,TRBJ2-1,.,TRBD2,CASSQKASGSIDEQFF,TGTGCCAGCAGCCAGAAGGCTAGCGGGAGTATCGATGAGCAGTTCTTC
TRBV5-6,TRBJ1-3,once,TRBD1,CASTILTGTGGDTGNTIYF,TGTGCCAGCACGATTTTAACCGGGACAGGGGGAGATACTGGAAACACCATATATTTT
TRBV5-1,TRBJ1-4,once,.,CASSLDLSGKLFF,TGCGCCAGCAGCTTGGACCTCTCGGGAAAACTGTTTTTT
TRBV11-2,TRBJ1-1,.,.,CASGGNTEAFF,TGTGCCAGCGGAGGGAACACTGAAGCTTTCTTT
TRBV2,TRBJ1-5,few,TRBD1,CASSDRTGGLQPQHF,TGTGCCAGCAGTGATAGGACAGGGGGGCTCCAGCCCCAGCATTTT
TRBV5-5,TRBJ1-2,.,.,CASSDDTGFFGYTF,TGTGCCAGCAGCGACGATACAGGGTTCTTTGGCTACACCTTC
TRBV4-1,TRBJ2-7,.,.,CASSHQQGRGSGGHEQYF,TGCGCCAGCAGCCACCAGCAAGGGAGAGGGAGTGGCGGGCACGAGCAGTACTTC
TRBV11-2,TRBJ2-2,.,.,CASSLVAGTNTGELFF,TGTGCCAGCAGCTTAGTCGCAGGGACGAACACCGGGGAGCTGTTTTTT
TRBV30,TRBJ1-1,.,TRBD1,CAWARTGVEAFF,TGTGCCTGGGCTCGGACAGGGGTTGAAGCTTTCTTT
TRBV19,TRBJ1-5,.,TRBD1,CASSIERGQLNQPQHF,TGTGCCAGTAGTATAGAAAGGGGACAGCTTAATCAGCCCCAGCATTTT
TRBV12-3/TRBV12-4,TRBJ2-1,.,.,CASRAGAYNEQFF,TGTGCCAGCAGGGCGGGCGCCTACAATGAGCAGTTCTTC
TRBV19,TRBJ1-1,.,.,CASSIAQGIMNTEAFF,TGTGCCAGTAGTATAGCGCAGGGGATCATGAACACTGAAGCTTTCTTT
TRBV5-1,TRBJ2-7,.,TRBD2,CASSFPTGGLSYEQYF,TGCGCCAGCAGCTTCCCCACGGGAGGCCTCTCCTACGAGCAGTACTTC
TRBV5-4,TRBJ1-3,.,.,CASSLAGDIGNTIYF,TGTGCCAGCAGCTTGGCCGGGGACATTGGAAACACCATATATTTT
TRBV7-9,TRBJ2-5,.,.,CASSSGGWTEETQYF,TGTGCCAGCAGCTCAGGGGGGTGGACAGAAGAGACCCAGTACTTC
TRBV28,TRBJ1-5,.,.,CASSLGRGGNQPQHF,TGTGCCAGCAGTTTAGGGCGGGGGGGCAATCAGCCCCAGCATTTT
TRBV18,TRBJ2-1,.,.,CASSPGGGRYNEQFF,TGTGCCAGCTCACCAGGAGGGGGCCGCTACAATGAGCAGTTCTTC
TRBV18,TRBJ1-1,few,TRBD1,CASSRQGNTEAFF,TGTGCCAGCTCACGACAGGGGAACACTGAAGCTTTCTTT
TRBV20-1,TRBJ1-6,.,.,CSASPHGQPNSPLHF,TGCAGTGCTAGTCCCCATGGACAGCCCAATTCACCCCTCCACTTT
TRBV7-6,TRBJ2-5,.,TRBD2,CASSTRERELETQYF,TGTGCCAGCAGCACGAGAGAGCGGGAGTTGGAGACCCAGTACTTC
TRBV5-1,TRBJ2-7,.,.,CASSLAVGDQYF,TGCGCCAGCAGCTTGGCCGTAGGGGATCAGTACTTC
TRBV7-9,TRBJ1-6,once,.,CASSYYGRGRASPLHF,TGTGCCAGCAGCTACTACGGGAGAGGCCGCGCTTCACCCCTCCACTTT
TRBV27,TRBJ1-6,.,TRBD1,CASSLVRGLSPLHF,TGTGCCAGCAGTTTGGTCAGGGGGCTGTCACCCCTCCACTTT
TRBV7-9,TRBJ2-7,.,TRBD1,CASRGGQGGENEQYF,TGTGCCAGCAGAGGGGGACAGGGAGGGGAAAACGAGCAGTACTTC
TRBV3-1/TRBV3-2,TRBJ1-3,.,TRBD1,CASSQRQGVGNTIYF,TGTGCCAGCAGCCAGCGACAGGGGGTCGGAAACACCATATATTTT
TRBV6-5,TRBJ1-6,.,TRBD1,CASSLGQGYRSPLHF,TGTGCCAGCAGTTTGGGACAGGGGTATCGCTCACCCCTCCACTTT
TRBV3-1/TRBV3-2,TRBJ2-1,.,.,CASSQEGRLYNEQFF,TGTGCCAGCAGCCAAGAAGGTAGACTCTACAATGAGCAGTTCTTC
TRBV6-2/TRBV6-3,TRBJ1-5,.,.,CASSYHVGGGPNQPQHF,TGTGCCAGCAGTTACCACGTGGGAGGGGGGCCCAATCAGCCCCAGCATTTT
TRBV5-6,TRBJ1-5,.,.,CASSFGMRDNQPQHF,TGTGCCAGCAGCTTCGGGATGAGAGACAATCAGCCCCAGCATTTT
TRBV7-9,TRBJ1-2,.,.,CASSHNYGYTF,TGTGCCAGCAGCCATAACTATGGCTACACCTTC
TRBV10-3,TRBJ2-4,once,TRBD1,CAIMSGTGYNIQYF,TGTGCCATCATGTCCGGGACAGGGTATAACATTCAGTACTTC
TRBV6-5,TRBJ1-6,.,TRBD1,CASSYLTGGTNSPLHF,TGTGCCAGCAGTTACTTGACAGGGGGAACAAATTCACCCCTCCACTTT
TRBV6-5,TRBJ1-5,.,.,CASSYSGADSNQPQHF,TGTGCCAGCAGTTACTCGGGGGCGGATAGCAATCAGCCCCAGCATTTT
TRBV11-2,TRBJ2-7,.,.,CASSLVIDSYEQYF,TGTGCCAGCAGCTTAGTAATCGACAGCTACGAGCAGTACTTC
TRBV10-1,TRBJ2-7,.,TRBD2,CASSESSTSGKLLIYEQYF,TGCGCCAGCAGTGAGTCGTCGACTAGCGGTAAGTTACTGATCTACGAGCAGTACTTC
TRBV27,TRBJ2-1,.,TRBD1,CASSLESMDRVEFGEQFF,TGTGCCAGCAGTTTAGAGTCGATGGACAGGGTGGAATTCGGTGAGCAGTTCTTC
TRBV2,TRBJ1-4,.,.,CASRALNEKLFF,TGTGCCAGCAGGGCCCTTAATGAAAAACTGTTTTTT
TRBV13,TRBJ2-7,.,TRBD1,CASSLGPGQFDEQYF,TGTGCCAGCAGTTTGGGCCCGGGACAGTTTGACGAGCAGTACTTC
TRBV29-1,TRBJ2-1,.,TRBD2,CSVEGTSGGALTDEQFF,TGCAGCGTTGAAGGGACTAGCGGGGGGGCCCTTACGGATGAGCAGTTCTTC
TRBV6-6,TRBJ1-5,.,.,CASVNLRGRSNQPQHF,TGTGCCAGCGTGAACTTAAGGGGCAGGAGCAATCAGCCCCAGCATTTT
TRBV27,TRBJ1-1,.,.,CASHIAGGTEAFF,TGTGCCAGCCATATTGCGGGGGGCACTGAAGCTTTCTTT
TRBV24-1,TRBJ1-5,.,.,CATSGAEFSNQPQHF,TGTGCCACTAGCGGGGCAGAGTTTAGCAATCAGCCCCAGCATTTT
TRBV11-2,TRBJ2-3,once,TRBD2,CASSSRLAGGPSHTQYF,TGTGCCAGCAGCTCCAGACTAGCGGGAGGGCCCTCACATACGCAGTATTTT
TRBV7-9,TRBJ2-5,.,TRBD1,CASSLGTGGEETQYF,TGTGCCAGCAGCTTGGGGACAGGGGGCGAAGAGACCCAGTACTTC
TRBV5-1,TRBJ2-3,.,TRBD2,CASSSSGGAGDTQYF,TGCGCCAGCAGCTCTAGCGGGGGGGCCGGAGATACGCAGTATTTT
TRBV2,TRBJ1-6,.,.,CASSETPWAYNSPLHF,TGTGCCAGCAGTGAAACGCCCTGGGCGTATAATTCACCCCTCCACTTT
TRBV7-9,TRBJ2-7,.,.,CASSLAQQHLTYEQYF,TGTGCCAGCAGCTTAGCGCAACAGCATTTAACCTACGAGCAGTACTTC